These 24 T cell receptor beta chains originate from one sample sequenced in a study of T cells in Graves' hyperthyroidism and ophthalmopathy. Amplification of TCR beta CDR3 regions used RNA as the template. First-round RT-PCR with HTBI primers amplified the TCR CDR3 region. TCRdb used MiXCR to reprocess the multiplex PCR reads, holding one entry per CDR3 protein. The sample lists a few hundred thousand distinct CDR3 sequences; roughly an eighth were seen once. Material for sequencing was blood. The receptor set was obtained from a woman aged 18-29 years with Graves' hyperthyroidism.

J is TRBJ2-7 and V is TRBV4-1, with a tentative D call TRBD2 (7 bases). CDR3 length: 15 residues. V was cut by 5 bases and J by 0 bases, with 14 bases left in between. Germline values: CDR1 MGHRA, CDR2 YSYEKL. The CDR3 is CASSIGGGSSYEQYF. The CDR3 DNA sequence: TGCGCCAGCAGCATAGGGGGGGGAAGCTCCTACGAGCAGTACTTC.

This clonotype was detected many times. The chain recombines TRBV20-1 with TRBJ1-1; D call uncertain. The length of the CDR3 is 12 residues. CDR1 and CDR2 (germline): DFQATT, SNEGSKA (reference sequence). The CDR3 region has the DNA TGCCGTACTCCCGAGACGGACGGTGAAGCTTTCTTT. This translates into CRTPETDGEAFF.

This chain connects TRBV6-1 to TRBJ1-3; no clear D gene. The length of the CDR3 is 13 residues. V lost 5 bases and J lost 4, with 9 bases in between. Germline V gene sequence: CDR1 MNHNS, CDR2 SASEGT. CDR3 in amino acids: CASSTQRGNTIYF. The CDR3 nucleotides are TGTGCCAGCAGTACCCAAAGAGGAAACACCATATATTTT.

The gene calls are TRBV27 and TRBJ2-5, with D perhaps matching TRBD1 (6 bases). The CDR3 has 15 amino acids. The V gene lost 8 bases and the J gene lost 5 bases, with 21 bases spanning the gap. Germline assignment: CDR1 MNHEY and CDR2 SMNVEV (reference sequence). The CDR3 DNA reads as TGTGCCAGCGGATCAAATGTAGGGGGTACCGAGACCCAGTACTTC. Protein: CASGSNVGGTETQYF.

This clonotype was counted at least ten times. This chain uses TRBV28 with TRBJ1-2; 9 bases line up with TRBD1. The germline V gene encodes CDR1 MDHEN and CDR2 SYDVKM. With V trimmed by 4 bases and J by 7 bases, 7 bases remained unmatched. CDR3 length: 14 amino acids. This chain's CDR3 is CASSSGTGRVGYTF. CDR3 nucleotides: TGTGCCAGCAGTTCCGGGACAGGGCGGGTTGGCTACACCTTC.

This clonotype was counted many times. The chain links TRBV2 to TRBJ1-1, with D possibly matching TRBD1 (5 bases). CDR1 is SNHLY and CDR2 is FYNNEI in the germline V gene. V lost 11 bases and J 7 bases, leaving 17 bases between the germline ends. The CDR3 is made up of 12 amino acids. This chain's CDR3 is CAGTVGRSEAFF. The CDR3 DNA follows: TGTGCCGGGACGGTGGGGCGCAGTGAAGCTTTCTTT.

This clonotype was counted at least ten times. The chain couples TRBV2 to TRBJ1-5, with TRBD1 matching over 9 bases. Germline V lookup: CDR1 SNHLY, CDR2 FYNNEI. Trimming at V came to 5 bases and at J to 4 bases, leaving 3 bases not matched to a gene. The CDR3 is 14 amino acids. The CDR3 reads CASSSGQGNQPQHF. DNA for the CDR3: TGTGCCAGCAGTTCGGGACAGGGTAATCAGCCCCAGCATTTT.

This clonotype was picked up many times. The chain recombines TRBV20-1 with TRBJ2-5; 12 bases are a match to TRBD2. CDR1 and CDR2 (germline): DFQATT, SNEGSKA (reference sequence). The CDR3 totals 17 residues. Unmatched junction bases numbered 9, after V lost 0 bases and J lost 4 bases. The DNA of the CDR3 is TGCAGTGCTAGAGATCGTCTAGCGGGAGGGCGAGTAGAGACCCAGTACTTC. This codes for CSARDRLAGGRVETQYF.

This clonotype was picked up many times. This chain uses TRBV7-2 with TRBJ2-7, with D perhaps TRBD1 (6 bases). V lost 5 bases, J lost 1 base, and 21 bases lay in between. CDR3 length: 17 residues. Looked up from germline, CDR1 is SGHTA and CDR2 is FQGNSA. The CDR3 reads CASSRIPTGTPSYEQYF. The CDR3 DNA sequence: TGTGCCAGCAGCCGAATCCCCACCGGGACACCATCCTACGAGCAGTACTTC.

The chain combines TRBV28 with TRBJ2-1, with D tentatively TRBD1 (5 bases). There are 16 residues in the CDR3. With 2 bases removed from V and 2 bases from J, the gap between germline ends came to 13 bases. Germline loops: CDR1 MDHEN, CDR2 SYDVKM. The CDR3 nucleotides are TGTGCCAGCAGTTTAGCACAGGCCTTAACCTACAATGAGCAGTTCTTC. The encoded protein is CASSLAQALTYNEQFF.

This clonotype has more than one count but fewer than ten. The DNA of the CDR3 is TGTGCCAGTAGTATCGCACAGCCCATCTATGGCTACACCTTC. Amino acids: CASSIAQPIYGYTF. The rearrangement uses TRBV19 and TRBJ1-2; unclear D gene. Trimming removed 3 bases at V and 4 bases at J, with 12 bases between. The CDR3 length is 14 residues. Germline CDR1 is LNHDA and CDR2 is SQIVND (reference sequence). The full variable domain, rest sourced from reference TRBV19 and TRBJ1-2, is DGGITQSPKYLFRKEGQNVTLSCEQNLNHDAMYWYRQDPGQGLRLIYYSQIVNDFQKGDIAEGYSVSREKKESFPLTVTSAQKNPTAFYLCASSIAQPIYGYTFGSGTRLTVV.

The gene calls are TRBV27 and TRBJ2-2; 10 nucleotides align to TRBD2. Trimming cost V 5 bases and J 6 bases; bases outside gene matches: 3. Germline V gene lookup returns CDR1 MNHEY and CDR2 SMNVEV (reference sequence). The CDR3 has 14 amino acids. The CDR3 region is CASSPGLAAGELFF. The CDR3 region has the DNA TGTGCCAGCAGTCCAGGACTAGCGGCCGGGGAGCTGTTTTTT.

This clonotype has more than one count but fewer than ten. The CDR3 nucleotides read TGTGCCAGTAGTATTATGTCTAGCCTTCGTGATACGCAGTATTTT. Translation: CASSIMSSLRDTQYF. The chain couples TRBV19 to TRBJ2-3, with TRBD2 as a possible D gene (5 bases). This CDR3 spans 15 amino acids. V dropped 3 bases and J dropped 6 bases, with 16 bases sitting between them. The germline V gene has CDR1 LNHDA and CDR2 SQIVND (reference sequence).

At least ten counts were recorded for this clonotype. The J gene is TRBJ2-3, the V gene TRBV4-3; TRBD2 aligns across 7 bases. J lost 1 base, V lost 5 bases, and 9 bases had no gene match. Per germline, CDR1 LGHNA and CDR2 YSLEER. There are 16 residues in the CDR3. The CDR3 loop is CASSSSPSGGTDTQYF. The DNA of the CDR3 is TGCGCCAGCAGCTCCTCACCTAGCGGAGGCACAGATACGCAGTATTTT.

The rearrangement links TRBV27 to TRBJ1-2; D may be TRBD1 (5 bases). Germline V gene lookup returns CDR1 MNHEY and CDR2 SMNVEV (reference sequence). V was clipped by 7 bases and J by 6 bases, with 12 bases between them. CDR3 length: 12 amino acids. The CDR3 nucleotides are TGTGCCAGCACTCGTCCGGGACATGGCTACACCTTC. Encoded protein: CASTRPGHGYTF.

This clonotype was recorded at least ten times. The chain has TRBV5-1 and TRBJ1-1; no clear D. Trimming took off 3 bases at V and 4 bases at J, with 22 bases between the two ends. The CDR3 sequence is 17 residues long. The germline V gene encodes CDR1 SGHRS and CDR2 YFSETQ. The CDR3 nucleotides read TGCGCCAGCAGCTCTTACCTTTCGACTGAGAAAGGCACTGAAGCTTTCTTT. Translated, it gives CASSSYLSTEKGTEAFF.

Comments on this clonotype: Relative to the germline gene, one junction end is altered; a read error may explain this. The rearrangement joins TRBV5-8 to TRBJ2-1; tentatively, D is TRBD1 (5 bases). CDR3 length: 14 amino acids. Germline values: CDR1 SGHTS, CDR2 YDEGEE. The CDR3: CASSYFLQANGQFF. CDR3 DNA: TGCGCCAGCAGCTATTTTCTACAGGCCAATGGGCAGTTCTTC.

This clonotype showed up just a few times. The chain links TRBV12-3 or TRBV12-4 to TRBJ1-5; D not resolved. CDR3 length equals 14 residues. The germline V and J ends were trimmed by 2 bases and 6 bases, with 11 bases remaining between them. The chain's CDR3 is CASSLLGYGQPQHF. Written as DNA, the CDR3 is TGTGCCAGCAGTTTACTTGGGTACGGTCAGCCCCAGCATTTT.

The rearrangement joins TRBV3-1 to TRBJ1-6; D is perhaps TRBD1 (5 bases). The CDR3 loop spans 15 amino acids. CDR1 is LGHDT and CDR2 is YNNKEL in the germline V gene (reference sequence). Trimming pared 4 bases from V and 7 bases from J, leaving 14 bases between. The DNA of the CDR3 is TGTGCCAGCAGCCCTCAAGGGGCTGGGAATTCACCCCTCCACTTT. Amino acids: CASSPQGAGNSPLHF.

At least ten counts were recorded for this clonotype. The gene calls are TRBV7-2 and TRBJ2-1; no definite D call. Germline lookup yields CDR1 SGHTA and CDR2 FQGNSA. There are 15 residues in the CDR3. The V end was cut by 3 bases, the J end by 0 bases, with 9 bases between. For the CDR3, the DNA is TGTGCCAGCAGCTTGTTTGGCTCCTCCTACAATGAGCAGTTCTTC. It yields the protein CASSLFGSSYNEQFF.

The gene calls are TRBV19 and TRBJ1-1, with D hard to call. V was pared by 4 bases and J by 4 bases, with 10 bases between. The CDR3 sequence is 13 residues long. Looked up from germline, CDR1 is LNHDA and CDR2 is SQIVND (reference sequence). The CDR3 reads CASSSLSLTEAFF. In DNA form, the CDR3 reads TGTGCCAGTAGTAGTCTTAGCCTCACTGAAGCTTTCTTT.

This clonotype was picked up many times. The chain is built from TRBV28 and TRBJ2-2; 8 bases are shared with TRBD1. Germline V gene data show CDR1 as MDHEN and CDR2 as SYDVKM. The CDR3 covers 16 residues. V lost 4 bases to trimming and J lost 1 base; unmatched junction nucleotides: 5. The CDR3 spells CASSSLTGVNTGELFF. The DNA of the CDR3 is TGTGCCAGCAGTTCCCTGACAGGGGTGAACACCGGGGAGCTGTTTTTT.

This clonotype was counted a few times. The chain combines TRBV19 with TRBJ2-3; no reliable D call. V was clipped by 10 bases and J by 2 bases, with 16 bases between them. Germline CDR1 LNHDA, CDR2 SQIVND (reference sequence). This CDR3 has 14 amino acids. The DNA for the CDR3 is TGTGCCACTAAAGAGATAGCACACACAGATACGCAGTATTTT. This encodes CATKEIAHTDTQYF.

The sample holds one count of this clonotype. This may arise from a read error, as a much more abundant clone is one base away. J is TRBJ1-2 and V is TRBV6-5; D is perhaps TRBD1 (5 bases). The germline V and J ends were trimmed by 2 bases and 7 bases, with 14 bases remaining between them. The CDR3 is 14 amino acids. Germline CDR1 reads MNHEY; CDR2 reads SVGAGI. The CDR3 region is CASSYTRAPGGYTF. CDR3 sequence (DNA): TGTGCCAGCAGTTACACCAGGGCCCCCGGTGGCTACACCTTC.